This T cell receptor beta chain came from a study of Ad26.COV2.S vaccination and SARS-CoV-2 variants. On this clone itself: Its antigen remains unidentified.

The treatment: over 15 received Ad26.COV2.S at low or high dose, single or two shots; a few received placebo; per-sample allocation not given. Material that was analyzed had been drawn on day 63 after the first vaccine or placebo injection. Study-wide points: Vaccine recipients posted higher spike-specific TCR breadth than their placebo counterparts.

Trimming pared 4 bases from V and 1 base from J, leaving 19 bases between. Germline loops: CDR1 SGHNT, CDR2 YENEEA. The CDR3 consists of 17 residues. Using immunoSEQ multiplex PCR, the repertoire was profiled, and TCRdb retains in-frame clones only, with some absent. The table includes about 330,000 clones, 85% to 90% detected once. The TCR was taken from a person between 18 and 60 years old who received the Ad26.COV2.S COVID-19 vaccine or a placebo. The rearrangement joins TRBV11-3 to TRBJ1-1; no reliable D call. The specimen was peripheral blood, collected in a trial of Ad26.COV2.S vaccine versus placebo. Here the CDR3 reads CASSSWWAVEANTEAFF. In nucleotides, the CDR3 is TGTGCCAGCAGCTCCTGGTGGGCAGTGGAGGCGAACACTGAAGCTTTCTTT.